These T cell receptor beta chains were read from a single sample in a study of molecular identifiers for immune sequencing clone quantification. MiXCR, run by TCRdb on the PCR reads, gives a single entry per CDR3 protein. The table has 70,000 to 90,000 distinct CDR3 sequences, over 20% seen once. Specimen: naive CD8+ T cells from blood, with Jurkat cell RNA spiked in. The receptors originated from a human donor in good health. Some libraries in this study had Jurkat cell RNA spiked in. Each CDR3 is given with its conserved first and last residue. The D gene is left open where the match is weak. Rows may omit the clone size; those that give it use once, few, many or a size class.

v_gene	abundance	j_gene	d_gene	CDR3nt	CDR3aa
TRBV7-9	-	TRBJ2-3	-	TGTGCCAGCAGCTCCGGAGTGACAGACAGCACAGATACGCAGTATTTT	CASSSGVTDSTDTQYF
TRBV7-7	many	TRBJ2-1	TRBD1	TGTGCCAGCAGCTTAGAGGTCAGGGGGCTAAGCAATGAGCAGTTCTTC	CASSLEVRGLSNEQFF
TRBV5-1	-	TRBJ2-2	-	TGCGCCAGCAGGCCGCGACTAGAGGGCACAACCGGGGAGCTGTTTTTT	CASRPRLEGTTGELFF
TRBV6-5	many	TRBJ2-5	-	TGTGCCAGCGCGATTGGGATTAGGGAGACCCAGTACTTC	CASAIGIRETQYF
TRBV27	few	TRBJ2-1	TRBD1	TGTGCCAGCAGTTTAAAAGGGGGCTTGGAGCAGTTCTTC	CASSLKGGLEQFF
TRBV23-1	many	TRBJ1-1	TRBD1	TGCGCCAGCAGTCAAGCAGACAGGGGAGGCACTGAAGCTTTCTTT	CASSQADRGGTEAFF
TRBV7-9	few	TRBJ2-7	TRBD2	TGTGCCAGCAGCTCCTGGGCTGCGGGAGTCCTCTCCTACGAGCAGTACTTC	CASSSWAAGVLSYEQYF
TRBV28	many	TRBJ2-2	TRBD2	TGTGCCAGCAGTGAACGACTAGCGGGAGGGCCTTTCTCCGGGGAGCTGTTTTTT	CASSERLAGGPFSGELFF
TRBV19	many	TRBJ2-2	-	TGTGCCAGTAGTATCCAGGGGACCGGGGAGCTGTTTTTT	CASSIQGTGELFF
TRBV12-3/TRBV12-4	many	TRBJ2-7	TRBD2	TGTGCCAGCAGTTTAGAGCCTCCGGGACTAGCACTCGAGCAGTACTTC	CASSLEPPGLALEQYF
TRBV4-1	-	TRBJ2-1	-	TGCGCCAGCAGCCAAGATGACACGCACAATGAGCAGTTCTTC	CASSQDDTHNEQFF
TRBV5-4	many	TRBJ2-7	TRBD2	TGTGCCAGCAGCCAGGGACTAGCGGCCGAGCAGTACTTC	CASSQGLAAEQYF
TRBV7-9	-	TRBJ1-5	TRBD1	TGTGCCAGCAGCACAGGGACAGGGGGGAGCAATCAGCCCCAGCATTTT	CASSTGTGGSNQPQHF
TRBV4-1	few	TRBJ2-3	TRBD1	TGCGCCAGCAGCCAAGATCCAGTACTTAACCGGGACAGGCCCATACTTGTAGCAAATACGCAGTATTTT	CASSQDPVLNRDRPILVANTQYF
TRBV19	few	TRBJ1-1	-	TGTGCCAGTAGTACGAGCAGTAACACTGAAGCTTTCTTT	CASSTSSNTEAFF
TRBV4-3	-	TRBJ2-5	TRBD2	TGCGCCAGCAGCCAGTCGGGACTAGCGACCGAGACCCAGTACTTC	CASSQSGLATETQYF
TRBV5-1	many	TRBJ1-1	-	TGCGCCAGCAGCCTGATGGGGGCTGAAGCTTTCTTT	CASSLMGAEAFF
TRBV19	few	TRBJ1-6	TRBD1	TGTGCCAGTAGTATAGGGGGACAGAAGGAACGTGGCTCACCCCTCCACTTT	CASSIGGQKERGSPLHF
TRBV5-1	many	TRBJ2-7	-	TGCGCCAGCAGCCCATTAGCAGCTGTGGGACTTGGCTCCTACGAGCAGTACTTC	CASSPLAAVGLGSYEQYF
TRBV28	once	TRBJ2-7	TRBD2	TGTGCCAGCAAGCTAGCGGGAGATTTGGAGGAGGTCGACGAGCAGTACTTC	CASKLAGDLEEVDEQYF
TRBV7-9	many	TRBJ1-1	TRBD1	TGTGCCAGCAGCCCAACGTGGACAGGTATGAACACTGAAGCTTTCTTT	CASSPTWTGMNTEAFF
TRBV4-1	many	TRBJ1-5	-	TGCGCCAGCAGCCCTGGCATAACGACCTCCAATCAGCCCCAGCATTTT	CASSPGITTSNQPQHF
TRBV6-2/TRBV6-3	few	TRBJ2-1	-	TGTGCCAGCAGTACCGACGGGGTCGGGGCGAGCAATGAGCAGTTCTTC	CASSTDGVGASNEQFF
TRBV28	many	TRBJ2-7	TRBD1	TGTGCCAGCAGTTTATCCGGACAGGGGGCATACGAGCAGTACTTC	CASSLSGQGAYEQYF
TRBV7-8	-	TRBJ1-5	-	TGTGCCAGCAGCTCCCCTTCGCGCGATACGCAGCATTTT	CASSSPSRDTQHF
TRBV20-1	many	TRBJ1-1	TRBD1	TGCAGTGCTGGATGGGGACAGGTTAGGGACACTGAAGCTTTCTTT	CSAGWGQVRDTEAFF
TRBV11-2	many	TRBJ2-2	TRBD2	TGTGCCAGCAGCATAGGACTAGCGAGGAACACCGGGGAGCTGTTTTTT	CASSIGLARNTGELFF
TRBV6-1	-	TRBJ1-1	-	TGTGCCAGCAGTGAACCCTTCACGCAGGGCATGAACACTGAAGCTTTCTTT	CASSEPFTQGMNTEAFF
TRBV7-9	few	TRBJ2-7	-	TGTGCCAGCAGACAGATCTCCTACGAGCAGTACTTC	CASRQISYEQYF
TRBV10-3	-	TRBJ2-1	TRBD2	TGTGCCACCAACCTAGCGGGTGACTACAATGAGCAGTTCTTC	CATNLAGDYNEQFF
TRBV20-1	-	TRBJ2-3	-	TGCAGTGCTAGGCTTTTGGCGGGATCGGTTGCAGATACGCAGTATTTT	CSARLLAGSVADTQYF
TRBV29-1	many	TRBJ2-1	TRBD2	TGCAGCGTTGAAGGACTAGCGGGAGGGCCTAGCTCCTACAATGAGCAGTTCTTC	CSVEGLAGGPSSYNEQFF
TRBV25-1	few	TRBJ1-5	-	TGTGCCAGCAGTGAACAACGTAGCAATCAGCCCCAGCATTTT	CASSEQRSNQPQHF
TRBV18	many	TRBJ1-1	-	TGTGCCAGCTCACCTTCGGACAGTACAATGAACACTGAAGCTTTCTTT	CASSPSDSTMNTEAFF
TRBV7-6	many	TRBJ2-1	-	TGTGCCAGCAGCGTACTAGGGTCGGACAATGAGCAGTTCTTC	CASSVLGSDNEQFF